This TCR beta chain originates from a study of blood T cell repertoires in COVID-19. V was cut by 7 bases and J by 0 bases, with 13 bases left in between. The CDR3 is 15 residues long. CDR1 and CDR2 from the germline V gene are MRHNA and SNTAGT. Generated by immunoSEQ multiplex PCR, the TCRdb table keeps only in-frame clones and is missing some. The table has fewer than 250,000 clones, 88% seen once. The sequence derives from a woman aged 55-69 years with acute or convalescent COVID-19. Sample: peripheral blood. The rearrangement uses TRBV6-4 and TRBJ1-3, with no clear D. The CDR3 DNA follows: TGTGCCAGCAACTCAATCACCACCTCTGGAAACACCATATATTTT. This gives the protein CASNSITTSGNTIYF.